This is a list of T cell receptor beta chains from one sample in a study of blood T cell repertoires in COVID-19. Measured with immunoSEQ multiplex PCR; TCRdb has only the in-frame clones, and not every one. The sample comprises around 130,000 clones, about 90% of which are singletons, and about a sixth rests with the top ten. Input material: peripheral blood. The source is a woman aged 50 to 60 who had recovered from COVID-19. The CDR3 runs from the conserved cysteine through the conserved F or W. The D gene is left open where the match is weak. Some rows mark clone size as missing; the rest say once, few, many or name a class of expanded clone.

V gene: TRBV27
CDR3 length: 14
clone size: .
J gene: TRBJ1-1
D gene: TRBD1
CDR3 DNA: TGTGCCAGTTATACAGGGGGCTGGCGGACTGAAGCTTTCTTT
CDR3 protein: CASYTGGWRTEAFF

V gene: TRBV9
CDR3 length: 15
clone size: .
J gene: TRBJ2-1
D gene: .
CDR3 DNA: TGTGCCAGCAGCCCCCATGTCGGCGGCTACAATGAGCAGTTCTTC
CDR3 protein: CASSPHVGGYNEQFF

V gene: TRBV7-2
CDR3 length: 16
clone size: .
J gene: TRBJ2-3
D gene: .
CDR3 DNA: TGTGCCAGCAGCTTAGGATCAGGGCCGGGCACAGATACGCAGTATTTT
CDR3 protein: CASSLGSGPGTDTQYF

V gene: TRBV29-1
CDR3 length: 14
clone size: once
J gene: TRBJ1-2
D gene: TRBD1
CDR3 DNA: TGCAGCGTTGAATCGCAGGGGGAGGATTGGGGCTACACCTTC
CDR3 protein: CSVESQGEDWGYTF

V gene: TRBV4-2
CDR3 length: 16
clone size: .
J gene: TRBJ2-7
D gene: TRBD2
CDR3 DNA: TGTGCCAGCAGCCAACCCGGGGGCGGACTAGCTGGCGAGCAGTACTTC
CDR3 protein: CASSQPGGGLAGEQYF

V gene: TRBV7-2
CDR3 length: 16
clone size: .
J gene: TRBJ1-2
D gene: .
CDR3 DNA: TGTGCCAGCAGCTTAGAGGCGGTCAGGGAGGTTGGTGGCTACACCTTC
CDR3 protein: CASSLEAVREVGGYTF

V gene: TRBV2
CDR3 length: 12
clone size: .
J gene: TRBJ1-1
D gene: .
CDR3 DNA: TGTGCCAGCGGGTACTCTTGGACAGAAGCTTTCTTT
CDR3 protein: CASGYSWTEAFF

V gene: TRBV7-3
CDR3 length: 14
clone size: once
J gene: TRBJ2-1
D gene: .
CDR3 DNA: TGTGCCAGCAGCTTAATACCCTCCAGGTATGAGCAGTTCTTC
CDR3 protein: CASSLIPSRYEQFF

V gene: TRBV5-1
CDR3 length: 15
clone size: .
J gene: TRBJ1-6
D gene: .
CDR3 DNA: TGCGCCAGCAGCTCACTATCTGACAGTCTAGCACCCCTCCACTTT
CDR3 protein: CASSSLSDSLAPLHF

V gene: TRBV9
CDR3 length: 16
clone size: .
J gene: TRBJ1-4
D gene: .
CDR3 DNA: TGTGCCAGCAGCGTAGAGGAGGGGGGGTTGGGTGAAAAACTGTTTTTT
CDR3 protein: CASSVEEGGLGEKLFF

V gene: TRBV19
CDR3 length: 13
clone size: .
J gene: TRBJ1-1
D gene: .
CDR3 DNA: TGTGCCAGTAGTACAACAGTCGACACTGAAGCTTTCTTT
CDR3 protein: CASSTTVDTEAFF

V gene: TRBV7-9
CDR3 length: 15
clone size: few
J gene: TRBJ2-7
D gene: TRBD1
CDR3 DNA: TGTGCCAGCAGCGCCCAACAGGGGGCGCGGGGCGAGCAGTACTTC
CDR3 protein: CASSAQQGARGEQYF

V gene: TRBV15
CDR3 length: 13
clone size: many
J gene: TRBJ1-5
D gene: .
CDR3 DNA: TGTGCCACCAGCAGAGTCCCTAGCGGGCCCCAGCATTTT
CDR3 protein: CATSRVPSGPQHF

V gene: TRBV15
CDR3 length: 15
clone size: .
J gene: TRBJ2-2
D gene: .
CDR3 DNA: TGTGCCACCAGCAGAGATCTAGAGGATGTCGGGGAGCTGTTTTTT
CDR3 protein: CATSRDLEDVGELFF

V gene: TRBV5-1
CDR3 length: 14
clone size: .
J gene: TRBJ2-1
D gene: .
CDR3 DNA: TGCGCCAGCAGCCGTCGTGAGGCCTACAATGAGCAGTTCTTC
CDR3 protein: CASSRREAYNEQFF

V gene: TRBV5-1
CDR3 length: 16
clone size: .
J gene: TRBJ2-1
D gene: TRBD2
CDR3 DNA: TGCGCCAGCAGCTCGGGGGGGACTCTTCTCGACAATGAGCAGTTCTTC
CDR3 protein: CASSSGGTLLDNEQFF

V gene: TRBV5-4
CDR3 length: 14
clone size: few
J gene: TRBJ2-7
D gene: .
CDR3 DNA: TGTGCCAGCAGCTTCCGGTCGAGTTGGGCCGAGCAGTACTTC
CDR3 protein: CASSFRSSWAEQYF

V gene: TRBV10-3
CDR3 length: 13
clone size: .
J gene: TRBJ2-5
D gene: .
CDR3 DNA: TGTGCCATCAGTGAGTCGGGCGTAGAGACCCAGTACTTC
CDR3 protein: CAISESGVETQYF

V gene: TRBV19
CDR3 length: 13
clone size: once
J gene: TRBJ2-7
D gene: .
CDR3 DNA: TGTGCCAGTAGTCTTCCGGGACACTACGAGCAGTACTTC
CDR3 protein: CASSLPGHYEQYF

V gene: TRBV6-5
CDR3 length: 14
clone size: few
J gene: TRBJ1-3
D gene: .
CDR3 DNA: TGTGCCAGCAGGAAATTGGCTTCGCGGAACACCATATATTTT
CDR3 protein: CASRKLASRNTIYF

V gene: TRBV15
CDR3 length: 19
clone size: .
J gene: TRBJ2-4
D gene: TRBD2
CDR3 DNA: TGTGCCACCAGCAGAGCCCCCAGCGGGGGGCCCCTAGCCAAAAACATTCAGTACTTC
CDR3 protein: CATSRAPSGGPLAKNIQYF

V gene: TRBV6-5
CDR3 length: 15
clone size: .
J gene: TRBJ2-3
D gene: .
CDR3 DNA: TGTGCCAGCAGTTACAGGGGTTTTCGGACAGATACGCAGTATTTT
CDR3 protein: CASSYRGFRTDTQYF

V gene: TRBV15
CDR3 length: 16
clone size: .
J gene: TRBJ2-5
D gene: .
CDR3 DNA: TGTGCCACCAGCAGAGGAGAGGGATCTTGGCAAGAGACCCAGTACTTC
CDR3 protein: CATSRGEGSWQETQYF

V gene: TRBV3-1/TRBV3-2
CDR3 length: 16
clone size: few
J gene: TRBJ2-7
D gene: TRBD1
CDR3 DNA: TGTGCCAGCAGCCGCCGCTACCGGGACAGGGCCTACGAGCAGTACTTC
CDR3 protein: CASSRRYRDRAYEQYF